A selection of T cell receptor beta chains follows, all from one sample in a study of early T cells in non-severe SARS-CoV-2 infection. Using its own MiXCR run on the 5' RACE reads, TCRdb lists one record per CDR3 protein. The profile shows about 60,000 distinct CDR3 sequences, 20% to 25% of them singletons. Sequenced here: whole blood, sampled at baseline. The receptors stem from an adult who was a healthcare worker with PCR-confirmed SARS-CoV-2 infection or an uninfected control (not recorded which). Both conserved end residues are part of each CDR3.

TRBV30,TRBJ1-5,CAWSGTDNQPQHF
TRBV29-1,TRBJ2-5,CSVELAFQETQYF
TRBV13,TRBJ1-1,CASSYNWMATEAFF
TRBV25-1,TRBJ2-3,CASRQRGAYTDTQYF
TRBV27,TRBJ1-2,CASRFTGQGSYTF
TRBV2,TRBJ1-1,CASSLGAAEAFF
TRBV12-3/TRBV12-4,TRBJ1-3,CASSLASSGNTIYF
TRBV3-1,TRBJ2-4,CASSQGGVRDSQNIQYF
TRBV2,TRBJ2-1,CASRAFGDFQYNEQFF
TRBV7-9,TRBJ1-1,CASRSGGADTEAFF
TRBV7-9,TRBJ2-5,CASSLRQDRETQYF
TRBV12-3/TRBV12-4,TRBJ1-3,CASSSLRGAQSIDTIYF
TRBV6-2/TRBV6-3,TRBJ2-1,CASREFSGGASNEQFF
TRBV5-8,TRBJ2-2,CASSFVIRDEAGELFF
TRBV20-1,TRBJ2-1,CSARNLAGVMGNEQFF
TRBV5-1,TRBJ2-7,CASSPQWTSGITIQYF
TRBV14,TRBJ2-1,CASSQPLAGDHNEQFF
TRBV12-3/TRBV12-4,TRBJ2-7,CASSTGTAYEQYF
TRBV12-3/TRBV12-4,TRBJ2-3,CASSLRLAGVDTQYF
TRBV5-1,TRBJ2-7,CASSSDWGEQYF
TRBV29-1,TRBJ1-1,CSVGPGQGRNTEAFF
TRBV3-1,TRBJ2-7,CASTGGRTYEQYF
TRBV7-9,TRBJ1-1,CASSLGQGESEAFF
TRBV3-1,TRBJ2-6,CASSQQGSGANVLTF
TRBV4-2,TRBJ2-1,CASSQEGLAGWDEQFF
TRBV6-5,TRBJ2-2,CASRTTLSGELFF
TRBV7-8,TRBJ1-1,CASSPAPWGMNTEAFF
TRBV30,TRBJ2-3,CAWAHGTTNSDTQYF
TRBV2,TRBJ2-3,CASSVVLDTQYF
TRBV7-9,TRBJ1-1,CASSPQAFF
TRBV27,TRBJ2-2,CASSLRDTGAGELFF
TRBV30,TRBJ1-6,CASIRDNFSPLHF
TRBV28,TRBJ2-2,CASSLQSGELFF
TRBV29-1,TRBJ2-1,CSVVGVANEQFF